This T cell receptor (beta chain) was sequenced in a study of OX40 agonist ivuxolimab in advanced cancers. Germline V lookup: CDR1 GTSNPN, CDR2 SVGIG (reference sequence). The CDR3 sequence is 14 residues long. Losses at the gene ends were 3 bases for V and 7 bases for J; bases not matched to a gene: 10. Assay: immunoSEQ multiplex PCR; the TCRdb copy retains only in-frame clones and omits some. The sample lists about 100,000 clones; about 91% were seen once. The chain employs TRBV30 and TRBJ2-5; 8 nucleotides match TRBD1. The TCR originated in an adult with an advanced solid tumor such as melanoma, head and neck, liver or kidney cancer. This specimen consisted of CD4+ or CD8+ T cells sorted from blood, obtained in a trial of the OX40 agonist ivuxolimab. The chain's CDR3 is CAWSRDRTPGTQYF. CDR3 nucleotides: TGTGCCTGGAGCCGGGACAGGACGCCTGGGACCCAGTACTTC.